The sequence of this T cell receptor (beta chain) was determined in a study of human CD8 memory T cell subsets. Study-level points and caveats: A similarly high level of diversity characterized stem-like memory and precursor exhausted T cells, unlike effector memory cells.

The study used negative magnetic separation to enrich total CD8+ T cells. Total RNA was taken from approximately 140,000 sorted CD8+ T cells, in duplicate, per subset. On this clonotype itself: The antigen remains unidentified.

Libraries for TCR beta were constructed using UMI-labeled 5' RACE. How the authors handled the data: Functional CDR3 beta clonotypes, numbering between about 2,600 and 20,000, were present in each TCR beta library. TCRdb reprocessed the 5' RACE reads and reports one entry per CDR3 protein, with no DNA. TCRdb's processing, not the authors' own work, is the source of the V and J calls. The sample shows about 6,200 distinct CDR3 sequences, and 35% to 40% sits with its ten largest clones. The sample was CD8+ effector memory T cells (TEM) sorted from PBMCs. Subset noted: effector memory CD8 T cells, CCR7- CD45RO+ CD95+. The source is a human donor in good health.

CDR3 protein: CASSLIGGPDTQYF. V usage is TRBV5-1 and J usage is TRBJ2-3; TCRdb calls TRBD1, which cannot be checked without DNA. CDR1 and CDR2 (germline): SGHRS, YFSETQ. The CDR3 runs to 14 residues.